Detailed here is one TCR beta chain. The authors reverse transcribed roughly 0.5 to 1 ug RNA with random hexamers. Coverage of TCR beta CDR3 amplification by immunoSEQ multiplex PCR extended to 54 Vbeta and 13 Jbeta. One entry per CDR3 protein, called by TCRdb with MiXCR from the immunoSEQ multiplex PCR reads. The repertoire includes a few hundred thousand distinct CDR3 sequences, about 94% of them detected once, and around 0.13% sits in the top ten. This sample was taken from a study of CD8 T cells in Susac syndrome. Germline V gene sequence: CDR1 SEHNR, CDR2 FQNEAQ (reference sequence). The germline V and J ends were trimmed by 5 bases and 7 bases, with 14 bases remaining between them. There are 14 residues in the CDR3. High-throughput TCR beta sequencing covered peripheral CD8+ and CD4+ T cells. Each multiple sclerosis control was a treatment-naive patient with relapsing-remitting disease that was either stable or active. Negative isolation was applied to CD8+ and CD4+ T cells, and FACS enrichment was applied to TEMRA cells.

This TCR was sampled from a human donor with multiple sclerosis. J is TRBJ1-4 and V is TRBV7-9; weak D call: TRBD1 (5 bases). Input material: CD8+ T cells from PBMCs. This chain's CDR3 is CASSTSGRGEKLFF. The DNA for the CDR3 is TGTGCCAGCAGCACCAGCGGTAGGGGTGAAAAACTGTTTTTT.